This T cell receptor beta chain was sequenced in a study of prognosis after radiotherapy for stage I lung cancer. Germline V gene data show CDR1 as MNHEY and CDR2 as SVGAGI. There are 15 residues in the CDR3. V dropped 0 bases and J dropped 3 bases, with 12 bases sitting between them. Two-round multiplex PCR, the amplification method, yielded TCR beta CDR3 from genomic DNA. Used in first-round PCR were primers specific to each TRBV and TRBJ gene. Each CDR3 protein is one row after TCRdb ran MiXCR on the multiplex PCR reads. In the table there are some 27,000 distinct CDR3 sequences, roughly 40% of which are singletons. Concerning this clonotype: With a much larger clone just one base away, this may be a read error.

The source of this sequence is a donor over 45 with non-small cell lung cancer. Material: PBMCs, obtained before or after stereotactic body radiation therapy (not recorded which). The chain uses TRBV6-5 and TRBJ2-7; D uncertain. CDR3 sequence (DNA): TGTGCCAGCAGTTACTCGCCCACTGGGGTCTACGAGCAGTACTTC. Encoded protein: CASSYSPTGVYEQYF.